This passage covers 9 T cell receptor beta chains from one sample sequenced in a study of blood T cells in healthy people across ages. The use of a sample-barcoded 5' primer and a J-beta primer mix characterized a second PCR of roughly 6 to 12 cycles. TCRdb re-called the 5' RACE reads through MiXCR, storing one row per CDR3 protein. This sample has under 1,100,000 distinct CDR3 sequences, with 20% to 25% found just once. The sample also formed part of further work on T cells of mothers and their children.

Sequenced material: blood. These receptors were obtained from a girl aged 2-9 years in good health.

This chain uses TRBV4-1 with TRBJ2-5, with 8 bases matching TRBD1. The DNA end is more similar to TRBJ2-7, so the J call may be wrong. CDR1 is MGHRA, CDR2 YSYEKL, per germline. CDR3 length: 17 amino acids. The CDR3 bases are TGCGCCAGCAGCCTACTTCTTGGACAGGGAGCATCCTACGAGCAGTACTTC. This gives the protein CASSLLLGQGASYEQYF.

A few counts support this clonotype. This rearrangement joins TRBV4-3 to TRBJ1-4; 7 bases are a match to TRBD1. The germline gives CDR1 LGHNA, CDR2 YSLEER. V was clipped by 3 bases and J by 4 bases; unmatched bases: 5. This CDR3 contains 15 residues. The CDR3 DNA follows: TGCGCCAGCAGCCAGGCCGGACAGGTTAATGAAAAACTGTTTTTT. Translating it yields CASSQAGQVNEKLFF.

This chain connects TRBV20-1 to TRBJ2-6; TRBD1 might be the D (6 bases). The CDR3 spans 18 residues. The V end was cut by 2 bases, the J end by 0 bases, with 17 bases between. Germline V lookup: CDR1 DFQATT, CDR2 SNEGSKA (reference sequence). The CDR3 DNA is TGCAGTGCTAGACAAATAGGACAGTTGGTCTCTGGGGCCAACGTCCTGACTTTC. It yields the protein CSARQIGQLVSGANVLTF.

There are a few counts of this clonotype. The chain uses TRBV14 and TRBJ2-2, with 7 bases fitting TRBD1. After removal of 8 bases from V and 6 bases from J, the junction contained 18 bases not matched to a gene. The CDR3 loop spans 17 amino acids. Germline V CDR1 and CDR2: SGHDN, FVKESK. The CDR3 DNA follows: TGTGCCAGCCAAAGCCCCGGACAGGTGGACGGGGCCGGGGAGCTGTTTTTT. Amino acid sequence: CASQSPGQVDGAGELFF.

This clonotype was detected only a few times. In DNA form, the CDR3 reads TGTGCCAGCAGCGTATCACAGGGGGCGGCTGAAGATACGCAGTATTTT. Encoded protein: CASSVSQGAAEDTQYF. This rearrangement joins TRBV9 to TRBJ2-3; 9 bases are a match to TRBD1. Germline assignment: CDR1 SGDLS and CDR2 YYNGEE. With 1 base clipped from V and 5 bases from J, the junction kept 8 bases outside the gene matches. The CDR3 spans 16 residues.

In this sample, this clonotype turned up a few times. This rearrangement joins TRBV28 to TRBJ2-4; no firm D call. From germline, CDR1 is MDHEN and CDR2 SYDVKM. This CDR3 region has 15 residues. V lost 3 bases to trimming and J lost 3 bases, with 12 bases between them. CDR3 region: CASSLRVSDKNIQYF. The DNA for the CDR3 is TGTGCCAGCAGTTTGAGAGTTAGTGACAAAAACATTCAGTACTTC.

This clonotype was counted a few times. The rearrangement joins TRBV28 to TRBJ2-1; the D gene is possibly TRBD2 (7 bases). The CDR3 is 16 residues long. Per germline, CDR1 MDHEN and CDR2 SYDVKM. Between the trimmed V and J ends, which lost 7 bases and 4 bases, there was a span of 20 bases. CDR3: CASKGGPGLVYNEQFF. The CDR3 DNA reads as TGTGCCAGCAAGGGGGGACCAGGACTAGTGTACAATGAGCAGTTCTTC.

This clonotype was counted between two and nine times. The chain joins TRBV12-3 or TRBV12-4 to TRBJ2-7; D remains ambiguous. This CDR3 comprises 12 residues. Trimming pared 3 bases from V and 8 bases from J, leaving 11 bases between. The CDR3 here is CASSFEIFQQYF. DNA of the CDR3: TGTGCCAGCAGTTTTGAAATTTTCCAGCAGTACTTC.

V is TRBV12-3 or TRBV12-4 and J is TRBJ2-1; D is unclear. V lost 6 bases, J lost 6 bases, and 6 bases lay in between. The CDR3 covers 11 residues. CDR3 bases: TGTGCCAGCAGCCGACCCAATGAGCAGTTCTTC. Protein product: CASSRPNEQFF.